A single sample gave rise to the 29 T cell receptor beta chains below, sequenced in a study of T cells in Graves' hyperthyroidism and ophthalmopathy. Amplification targeted TCR beta CDR3 regions from RNA transcripts. The HTBI set primed first-round TCR CDR3 RT-PCR. From the multiplex PCR reads, TCRdb called clonotypes with MiXCR, one entry per CDR3 protein. The table records roughly 840,000 distinct CDR3 sequences, more than 30% of them present only once. Sequencing was carried out using blood. The receptors were sampled from a man younger than 30 with Graves' hyperthyroidism.

This clonotype occurred many times. J is TRBJ1-4 and V is TRBV29-1, with unresolved D. Germline CDR1 SQVTM, CDR2 ANQGSEA. The ends were cut back, 5 bases at V and 8 bases at J, with 12 bases in the middle. There are 12 residues in the CDR3. CDR3 sequence reads: CSVRMADEKLFF. The DNA for the CDR3 is TGCAGCGTTAGAATGGCAGACGAAAAACTGTTTTTT. The full variable domain, with the rest looked up from reference TRBV29-1 and TRBJ1-4, is SAVISQKPSRDICQRGTSLTIQCQVDSQVTMMFWYRQQPGQSLTLIATANQGSEATYESGFVIDKFPISRPNLTFSTLTVSNMSPEDSSIYLCSVRMADEKLFFGSGTQLSVL.

In this sample, this clonotype turned up a few times. The V call is TRBV20-1, the J call TRBJ2-5; D is uncertain. Germline-derived CDR1 and CDR2 are DFQATT and SNEGSKA (reference sequence). Trimming stripped 6 bases from V and 1 base from J, with 12 bases between. CDR3 length: 13 residues. For the CDR3, the DNA is TGCAGTGCCCCCCTCTCTTCCCAAGAGACCCAGTACTTC. Translated: CSAPLSSQETQYF.

Worth noting for this clonotype: A read error is possible here, since a much larger clone lies one base away. The chain joins TRBV5-4 to TRBJ1-1; D is unresolved. The CDR3 contains 13 residues. From germline, CDR1 is SGHNT and CDR2 YYREEE (reference sequence). Deletions cut 3 bases from V and 4 bases from J, with 10 bases between. The CDR3 region is CASSYRTTTEAFF. The CDR3 DNA sequence: TGTGCCAGCAGCTATAGGACGACCACTGAAGCTTTCTTT.

This clonotype was recorded a few times. The CDR3 nucleotides read TGCAGTGCTCTATCGGACTATCAAGAGACCCAGTACTTC. Protein product: CSALSDYQETQYF. This chain uses TRBV20-1 with TRBJ2-5; maybe TRBD2 (6 bases). Trimming stripped 5 bases from V and 2 bases from J, with 12 bases between. CDR3 length equals 13 residues. Germline-derived CDR1 and CDR2 are DFQATT and SNEGSKA (reference sequence).

This clonotype came up many times. The rearrangement links TRBV5-1 to TRBJ2-7; D gene ambiguous. CDR1 and CDR2 (germline): SGHRS, YFSETQ. This CDR3 has 13 amino acids. Trimming left V 1 base short and J 2 bases short, with 7 bases between. CDR3: CASSLSQAYEQYF. As DNA, the CDR3 is TGCGCCAGCAGCTTGAGCCAGGCCTACGAGCAGTACTTC.

This clonotype was picked up many times. For the CDR3, the DNA is TGTGCCAGCAGCTTAGACGGATTGAAGCAGTACTTC. Translation gives CASSLDGLKQYF. V usage is TRBV7-9 and J usage is TRBJ2-7, with unresolved D. The ends were cut back, 1 base at V and 8 bases at J, with 9 bases in the middle. The CDR3 covers 12 residues. The V gene's germline CDR1 is SEHNR and CDR2 FQNEAQ (reference sequence).

CDR3 region: CSARDDNPAGFQYEQYF. The CDR3 DNA sequence: TGCAGTGCTAGAGATGACAACCCCGCAGGGTTTCAATACGAGCAGTACTTC. The V gene is TRBV20-1, the J gene TRBJ2-7; D might be TRBD1 (5 bases). The CDR3 loop spans 17 amino acids. V lost 0 bases and J 4 bases, leaving 22 bases between the germline ends. CDR1 is DFQATT, CDR2 SNEGSKA, per germline (reference sequence).

This clonotype was observed many times. This chain joins TRBV12-3 or TRBV12-4 and TRBJ1-2; possibly TRBD1 for D (6 bases). V lost 5 bases and J lost 2, with 9 bases in between. The CDR3 is 13 residues long. CDR3 DNA sequence: TGTGCCAGCAGTAGGGACATAAACTATGGCTACACCTTC. Translated, it gives CASSRDINYGYTF.

This clonotype has at least ten counts. The genes are TRBV19 and TRBJ2-7; 12 bases line up with TRBD1. The ends lost 8 bases at V and 7 bases at J; junction bases unmatched: 9. The CDR3 sequence is 14 residues long. CDR1 is LNHDA, CDR2 SQIVND, per germline (reference sequence). The CDR3 DNA reads as TGTGCCAGTCGACCGGGACAGGGGGCGGGGGAGCAGTACTTC. Translating it yields CASRPGQGAGEQYF.

The chain recombines TRBV5-1 with TRBJ1-1; D is unclear. The CDR3 consists of 13 residues. V was shortened by 4 bases and J by 8 bases, with 15 bases between the two germline ends. Germline loops: CDR1 SGHRS, CDR2 YFSETQ. The CDR3 nucleotides read TGCGCCAGCAGCCAAGGTTTGGATTCGGAAGCTTTCTTT. It yields the protein CASSQGLDSEAFF. Together with reference TRBV5-1 and TRBJ1-1, the CDR3 gives the full variable domain: KAGVTQTPRYLIKTRGQQVTLSCSPISGHRSVSWYQQTPGQGLQFLFEYFSETQRNKGNFPGRFSGRQFSNSRSEMNVSTLELGDSALYLCASSQGLDSEAFFGQGTRLTVV.

This clonotype was counted many times. The chain links TRBV19 to TRBJ2-2; D not certain. The CDR3 loop spans 11 amino acids. V lost 7 bases and J lost 6, with 6 bases in between. Germline CDR1 reads LNHDA; CDR2 reads SQIVND (reference sequence). The CDR3 sequence: CASTASGELFF. In DNA form, the CDR3 reads TGTGCCAGTACCGCGTCCGGGGAGCTGTTTTTT. The whole variable domain, remainder taken from reference TRBV19 and TRBJ2-2, is DGGITQSPKYLFRKEGQNVTLSCEQNLNHDAMYWYRQDPGQGLRLIYYSQIVNDFQKGDIAEGYSVSREKKESFPLTVTSAQKNPTAFYLCASTASGELFFGEGSRLTVL.

The rearrangement links TRBV6-2 or TRBV6-3 to TRBJ1-5; TRBD1 agrees at 8 bases. The trim removed 8 bases at V and 4 bases at J, leaving 7 bases unmatched. This CDR3 has 14 amino acids. The germline V gene encodes CDR1 MNHEY and CDR2 SVGEGT. CDR3 amino acids: CASDGQGGNQPQHF. CDR3 in DNA: TGTGCCAGCGACGGACAGGGAGGTAATCAGCCCCAGCATTTT.

This clonotype appeared a single time. This chain uses TRBV2 with TRBJ1-4, with D maybe TRBD1 (6 bases). V was trimmed by 5 bases and J by 8 bases, leaving 12 bases between them. Germline assignment: CDR1 SNHLY and CDR2 FYNNEI. The CDR3 runs 13 residues. CDR3 nucleotide sequence: TGTGCCAGCAGTTTCGACAGGTTCGAAAAACTGTTTTTT. Its translation is CASSFDRFEKLFF.

This clonotype was seen ten or more times. The V call is TRBV2, the J call TRBJ2-6; 11 bases are a match to TRBD2. Germline V CDR1 and CDR2: SNHLY, FYNNEI. With 8 bases clipped from V and 4 bases from J, the junction kept 4 bases outside the gene matches. The CDR3 has 15 amino acids. CDR3 protein: CASLGLAGGANVLTF. DNA of the CDR3: TGTGCCAGCCTAGGACTAGCGGGCGGGGCCAACGTCCTGACTTTC.

This clonotype was seen ten or more times. This chain uses TRBV9 with TRBJ2-7; TRBD2 is a possible D gene (5 bases). V gave up 0 bases and J gave up 5 bases, with 12 bases separating them. The CDR3 extends over 14 amino acids. Germline CDR1 and CDR2: SGDLS and YYNGEE. CDR3 DNA: TGTGCCAGCAGCGTAGTGGAGGATACCGACGAGCAGTACTTC. The encoded protein is CASSVVEDTDEQYF.

The V and J genes are TRBV4-1 and TRBJ1-2, with D maybe TRBD1 (6 bases). There are 13 residues in the CDR3. V was trimmed by 4 bases and J by 3 bases, leaving 9 bases between them. Germline CDR1 is MGHRA and CDR2 is YSYEKL. CDR3 loop: CASSRGQHYGYTF. CDR3 coding DNA: TGCGCCAGCAGCCGAGGACAGCACTATGGCTACACCTTC.

This clonotype was found once. The junction differs from germline at one of its ends, possibly a read error. The rearrangement joins TRBV5-5 to TRBJ2-7, with D perhaps matching TRBD2 (6 bases). This CDR3 spans 13 amino acids. Per germline, CDR1 SGHKS and CDR2 YYEKEE (reference sequence). CDR3 residues: CASSLAPSYEQHF. In DNA, the CDR3 is TGCGCCAGCAGCCTAGCGCCTTCCTACGAGCAGCACTTC. Full variable domain (outside the CDR3, taken from reference TRBV5-5 and TRBJ2-7): DAGVTQSPTHLIKTRGQQVTLRCSPISGHKSVSWYQQVLGQGPQFIFQYYEKEERGRGNFPDRFSARQFPNYSSELNVNALLLGDSALYLCASSLAPSYEQHFGPGTRLTVT.

The chain links TRBV7-9 to TRBJ2-2, with D possibly matching TRBD2 (5 bases). Germline V CDR1 and CDR2: SEHNR, FQNEAQ (reference sequence). Between the trimmed V and J ends, which lost 4 bases and 2 bases, there was a span of 17 bases. CDR3 length: 17 amino acids. CDR3 sequence: CASSSTLGRINTGELFF. CDR3 bases: TGTGCCAGCAGCTCAACACTAGGACGGATTAACACCGGGGAGCTGTTTTTT.

The table lists this clonotype with many counts. J is TRBJ1-1 and V is TRBV29-1; D is undetermined. The CDR3 is made up of 13 amino acids. Germline values: CDR1 SQVTM, CDR2 ANQGSEA. Trimming took off 3 bases at V and 5 bases at J, with 13 bases between the two ends. The CDR3 DNA is TGCAGCGTTGATAGATCGACTTGGACTGAAGCTTTCTTT. It yields the protein CSVDRSTWTEAFF.

This clonotype was observed many times. The V call is TRBV20-1, the J call TRBJ2-5, with D perhaps assigned TRBD1 or TRBD2 (6 bases each). The CDR3 is 12 residues long. The V and J ends lost 3 bases and 7 bases respectively, with 12 bases between them. Looked up from germline, CDR1 is DFQATT and CDR2 is SNEGSKA (reference sequence). CDR3 DNA sequence: TGCAGTGCTAGTTCGGGGGCAGGGACCCAGTACTTC. Its protein is CSASSGAGTQYF.

The CDR3 protein is CASSETSGRSYEQYF. CDR3 coding DNA: TGTGCCAGCAGTGAGACTTCGGGACGGTCCTACGAGCAGTACTTC. This chain links TRBV2 with TRBJ2-7; D may be TRBD1 or TRBD2 (5 bases each). The CDR3 spans 15 residues. CDR1 is SNHLY and CDR2 is FYNNEI in the germline V gene. With 3 bases removed from V and 1 base from J, the gap between germline ends came to 13 bases.

This clonotype was counted a few times. The V and J genes are TRBV7-8 and TRBJ2-7, with 7 bases identical to TRBD1. The V and J ends lost 5 bases and 0 bases, in that order; junction bases with no gene match: 7. CDR3 length: 15 residues. Germline V gives CDR1 SGHVS, CDR2 FQNEAQ. The CDR3 region has the DNA TGTGCCAGCAGCCCAGGACAGGACCTCTCCTACGAGCAGTACTTC. Translation: CASSPGQDLSYEQYF.

The chain joins TRBV12-3 or TRBV12-4 to TRBJ2-2; D not certain. This CDR3 has 12 amino acids. V shed 7 bases and J shed 5 bases, with 8 bases lying between them. The CDR3 sequence: CASTPRTGELFF. The CDR3 DNA is TGTGCCAGCACCCCGAGGACCGGGGAGCTGTTTTTT.

The chain combines TRBV7-9 with TRBJ2-7; 7 nucleotides line up with TRBD2. CDR1 SEHNR and CDR2 FQNEAQ come from the germline V gene (reference sequence). This CDR3 comprises 15 residues. V dropped 1 base and J dropped 5; count of bases not matched to a gene: 8. The CDR3 spells CASSLEVRGGDEQYF. The DNA for the CDR3 is TGTGCCAGCAGCTTAGAAGTTCGGGGAGGGGACGAGCAGTACTTC.

The V gene is TRBV5-8, the J gene TRBJ2-7; unclear D gene. The ends were cut back, 4 bases at V and 2 bases at J, with 13 bases in the middle. Looked up from germline, CDR1 is SGHTS and CDR2 is YDEGEE. The CDR3 runs to 14 residues. CDR3 in DNA: TGTGCCAGCAGCCAAGTCGGCGGAGCCTACGAGCAGTACTTC. Translated, it gives CASSQVGGAYEQYF.

On this clonotype: Just one base apart from a much larger clone, this may be a read error. CDR3 sequence (DNA): TGTGCCAGCAGCTCTACAGGGCCCAATCAGTCCCAGCATTTT. Its translation is CASSSTGPNQSQHF. The chain carries TRBV7-2 and TRBJ1-5, with D tentatively TRBD1 (6 bases). Germline lookup yields CDR1 SGHTA and CDR2 FQGNSA. This CDR3 contains 14 residues.

The chain has TRBV10-3 and TRBJ2-3; 9 positions agree with TRBD1. This CDR3 is built from 15 residues. V lost 8 bases to trimming and J lost 2 bases; unmatched junction nucleotides: 8. Germline loops: CDR1 ENHRY, CDR2 SYGVKD. The CDR3 DNA sequence: TGTGCCATCGGGGGACAGGGCGGGGACACAGATACGCAGTATTTT. It translates to CAIGGQGGDTDTQYF.

A remark on this clonotype: This may stem from a read error, because a much larger clone lies one nucleotide away. This sequence joins TRBV19 and TRBJ2-7, with D uncertain. The V and J ends lost 5 bases and 6 bases respectively, with 11 bases between them. The germline V gene has CDR1 LNHDA and CDR2 SQIVND (reference sequence). This CDR3 is 12 amino acids long. The CDR3: CASSGSTCEQYF. The CDR3 region has the DNA TGTGCCAGTAGTGGGTCGACCTGCGAGCAGTACTTC.

The genes are TRBV9 and TRBJ2-7, with 7 positions matching TRBD2. With 3 bases clipped from V and 5 bases from J, the junction kept 5 bases outside the gene matches. Germline values: CDR1 SGDLS, CDR2 YYNGEE. This CDR3 comprises 13 residues. The CDR3 DNA is TGTGCCAGCAGCGGGGAGGGGTGGAACGAGCAGTACTTC. Translated: CASSGEGWNEQYF. Combining the CDR3 with reference TRBV9 and TRBJ2-7 gives the whole variable domain DSGVTQTPKHLITATGQRVTLRCSPRSGDLSVYWYQQSLDQGLQFLIQYYNGEERAKGNILERFSAQQFPDLHSELNLSSLELGDSALYFCASSGEGWNEQYFGPGTRLTVT.